The source of this T cell receptor beta chain is a study of OX40 agonist ivuxolimab in advanced cancers. V lost 4 bases and J 5 bases, leaving 17 bases between the germline ends. This CDR3 spans 15 amino acids. Looked up from germline, CDR1 is SGDLS and CDR2 is YYNGEE. The method was immunoSEQ multiplex PCR; TCRdb's version includes in-frame clones alone and lacks a portion of them. Among tens of thousands of clones, approximately 89% were seen once, and the ten largest hold approximately 6%. This clonotype originated in an adult with an advanced solid tumor such as melanoma, head and neck, liver or kidney cancer. The sample here was CD4+ or CD8+ T cells sorted from blood, taken in a trial of the OX40 agonist ivuxolimab. The chain couples TRBV9 to TRBJ2-3, with D perhaps matching TRBD2 (6 bases). The CDR3, as DNA: TGTGCCAGCAGCCCCCAGCTAGCGTCGATAGATACGCAGTATTTT. This codes for CASSPQLASIDTQYF.